This TCR beta chain is from a study of human T cells and chemical hapten exposure. Study as a whole: For sensitization, 2% DPC was applied to an approximately 2 cm by approximately 2 cm patch of upper inner arm skin. In the approximately 26-week study, patients were dosed weekly with diphenylcyclopropenone on the scalp throughout.

Study-wide results and limits: Against controls, expanded TCRs gave rise to significantly more large CDR3 similarity clusters.

This clonotype was seen a few times. What it binds is not known. TCRdb reprocessed the RACE reads with MiXCR, giving one entry per CDR3 protein. The profile shows tens of thousands of distinct CDR3 sequences, more than 9% of them singletons. Time point meaning: patch test 2, 6 weeks after DPC sensitization. The treatment here: therapeutic diphenylcyclopropenone sensitization with weekly scalp DPC. From whole blood left unfractionated, total RNA was extracted. The receptor was isolated from a woman aged 50 to 60 with alopecia areata. Some clones in this sample may be carry-over from other donors' samples. The specimen was whole blood, collected in connection with sensitization to the hapten diphenylcyclopropenone (DPC).

The CDR3 sequence: CASSVGGGQPNTEAFF. The DNA for the CDR3 is TGTGCCAGCAGCGTAGGAGGTGGACAGCCGAACACTGAAGCTTTCTTT. The V and J genes are TRBV9 and TRBJ1-1, with a weak D call TRBD1 (6 bases). CDR3 length: 16 residues. Germline loops: CDR1 SGDLS, CDR2 YYNGEE. V lost 0 bases and J lost 1, with 13 bases in between.